This T cell receptor beta chain is drawn from a study of shared clonotypes between healthy human individuals. Germline CDR1 is SGHTA and CDR2 is FQGTGA. The length of the CDR3 is 15 residues. J lost 8 bases, V lost 2 bases, and 8 bases had no gene match. It was CD45RO-negative cells, positively selected for CCR7, that made up naive CD8 cells, with terminally differentiated effector memory CD45RA+ cells excluded. Sequencing used immunoSEQ multiplex PCR; TCRdb keeps in-frame clones, though not all of them. The sample comprises approximately 2,000,000 clones, roughly 95% of which are singletons, and 1.5% to 2% rests with the top ten.

The origin of this receptor is a man younger than 35 in good health. Some clones in this sample may be carry-over from other donors' samples. The sample was naive CD8+ T cells from PBMCs. The chain couples TRBV7-3 to TRBJ2-2; 7 bases align to TRBD2. The CDR3 DNA follows: TGTGCCAGCAGCTTAGAAGCGGGATGGTCGGGGGAGCTGTTTTTT. It encodes CASSLEAGWSGELFF.